What follows are 16 T cell receptor beta chains derived from one specimen sequenced in a study of T cells in Graves' hyperthyroidism and ophthalmopathy. It was RNA transcripts that yielded the amplified TCR beta CDR3 regions. Initially, a first-round RT-PCR of the TCR CDR3 employed the HTBI primer set. TCRdb reprocessed the multiplex PCR reads via MiXCR and lists one record per CDR3 protein. Of approximately 520,000 distinct CDR3 sequences in the sample, approximately 25% are singletons; the top ten hold about 10%. The sequenced sample was blood. These receptors originate from a woman younger than 45 with Graves' ophthalmopathy.

The rearrangement links TRBV2 to TRBJ2-6, with TRBD1 matching over 11 bases. Looked up from germline, CDR1 is SNHLY and CDR2 is FYNNEI. The V and J ends lost 4 bases and 0 bases, in that order; junction bases with no gene match: 11. CDR3 length: 20 amino acids. CDR3 DNA sequence: TGTGCCAGCAGTGTACAGCCCGGGACAGGGGGGTACTCTGGGGCCAACGTCCTGACTTTC. This sequence encodes CASSVQPGTGGYSGANVLTF.

This clonotype was observed a handful of times. The rearrangement links TRBV27 to TRBJ2-5; no clear D. Germline CDR1 reads MNHEY; CDR2 reads SMNVEV (reference sequence). CDR3 length equals 15 residues. With 2 bases removed from V and 2 bases from J, the gap between germline ends came to 12 bases. This CDR3 is CASSLGETPQETQYF. In DNA, the CDR3 is TGTGCCAGCAGTTTAGGAGAGACACCTCAAGAGACCCAGTACTTC.

On this clonotype: An end of the junction differs from the germline gene, which may be a read error. The rearrangement links TRBV30 to TRBJ1-1; no definite D call. CDR3 length: 14 residues. The germline CDR1 and CDR2 sequences are GTSNPN and SVGIG (reference sequence). The CDR3 sequence is CTWSVAGGNTEAFF. CDR3 DNA sequence: TGTACCTGGAGTGTTGCGGGAGGTAACACTGAAGCTTTCTTT.

V and J are TRBV7-8 and TRBJ1-1; no firm D call. V lost 2 bases, J lost 4 bases, and 14 bases lay in between. The CDR3 spans 15 residues. Per germline, CDR1 SGHVS and CDR2 FQNEAQ. The chain's CDR3 is CASSLRRVGSTEAFF. CDR3 DNA sequence: TGTGCCAGCAGCTTAAGGAGGGTGGGGAGCACTGAAGCTTTCTTT.

By share, this clonotype ranks as medium-sized. The chain links TRBV6-2 or TRBV6-3 to TRBJ2-5, with 8 bases fitting TRBD1. CDR1 is MNHEY, CDR2 SVGEGT, per germline. With V trimmed by 5 bases and J by 6 bases, 14 bases remained unmatched. The length of the CDR3 is 16 residues. The CDR3 loop reads CASSPTIRQGRKTQYF. CDR3 DNA sequence: TGTGCCAGCAGTCCTACCATCCGACAGGGGCGGAAGACCCAGTACTTC.

The rearrangement uses TRBV14 and TRBJ2-7; D not resolved. Trimming removed 1 base at V and 7 bases at J, with 8 bases between. The V gene's germline CDR1 is SGHDN and CDR2 FVKESK. This CDR3 is 12 amino acids long. Here the CDR3 reads CASSQGNWEQYF. The CDR3, as DNA: TGTGCCAGCAGCCAAGGTAACTGGGAGCAGTACTTC.

This clonotype was detected ten times or more. The V call is TRBV5-5, the J call TRBJ2-2; possible D gene TRBD1, 6 bases. The germline CDR1 and CDR2 sequences are SGHKS and YYEKEE (reference sequence). The V end lost 3 bases, the J end lost 1 base, and 13 bases lay between the germline ends. CDR3 size: 16 residues. CDR3 sequence: CASSSGAGVNTGELFF. The CDR3 DNA is TGTGCCAGCAGCTCTGGGGCAGGGGTGAACACCGGGGAGCTGTTTTTT.

This clonotype came up many times. V is TRBV9 and J is TRBJ1-2; D gene unclear. V was shortened by 3 bases and J by 5 bases, with 11 bases between the two germline ends. The CDR3 covers 13 residues. Germline V CDR1 and CDR2: SGDLS, YYNGEE. CDR3 nucleotides: TGTGCCAGCAGCGCAGGATCAACTTATGGCTACACCTTC. Its protein product is CASSAGSTYGYTF.

The CDR3 protein is CAITAAGHYEQYF. The CDR3 nucleotides are TGTGCCATCACAGCAGCGGGGCACTACGAGCAGTACTTC. The chain uses TRBV10-3 and TRBJ2-7; 7 bases match TRBD2. CDR1 is ENHRY and CDR2 is SYGVKD in the germline V gene. After removal of 7 bases from V and 3 bases from J, the junction contained 6 bases not matched to a gene. The CDR3 loop spans 13 amino acids.

This clonotype was observed at least ten times. With a much larger clone just one base away, this may be a read error. The chain links TRBV28 to TRBJ1-1; D is ambiguous. The CDR3 contains 13 residues. V shed 0 bases and J shed 0 bases, with 2 bases lying between them. CDR1 and CDR2 from the germline V gene are MDHEN and SYDVKM. CDR3 residues: CASSLWVNTEAFF. CDR3 nucleotides: TGTGCCAGCAGTTTATGGGTGAACACTGAAGCTTTCTTT. Using reference TRBV28 and TRBJ1-1 for the parts outside the CDR3, the full variable domain is DVKVTQSSRYLVKRTGEKVFLECVQDMDHENMFWYRQDPGLGLRLIYFSYDVKMKEKGDIPEGYSVSREKKERFSLILESASTNQTSMYLCASSLWVNTEAFFGQGTRLTVV.

This clonotype was seen more than once but under ten times. A read error is possible here, since a much larger clone lies one base away. This sequence joins TRBV12-3 or TRBV12-4 and TRBJ1-1; D is uncertain. The CDR3 length is 11 residues. The CDR3 DNA reads TGTGCCAGCAGTTTCTATAATGAAGCTTGCTTT. It encodes CASSFYNEACF.

Details on this clonotype: Being one base from a much bigger clone, this may be a read error. V and J are TRBV12-3 or TRBV12-4 and TRBJ2-7, with a possible D match to TRBD2 (6 bases). The CDR3 covers 15 residues. Trimming pared 6 bases from V and 6 bases from J, leaving 21 bases between. CDR3 sequence (DNA): TGTGCCAGCAGCCCCCCGGGGGTTAATGCTGGCGAGCAGTACTTC. Its protein product is CASSPPGVNAGEQYF.

The chain uses TRBV7-8 and TRBJ2-2; D is uncertain. V lost 4 bases, J lost 0 bases, and 15 bases lay in between. CDR1 and CDR2 from the germline V gene are SGHVS and FQNEAQ. The CDR3 is 17 amino acids. As DNA, the CDR3 is TGTGCCAGCAGCTCCCCAGACTGGAAACCGAACACCGGGGAGCTGTTTTTT. Translated, it gives CASSSPDWKPNTGELFF.

This clonotype was observed a few times. DNA for the CDR3: TGCGCCAGCAGCCAAGATCTGTCGGGTTCGGCTTTCTTT. It encodes CASSQDLSGSAFF. The genes are TRBV4-1 and TRBJ1-1; D gene ambiguous. This CDR3 is built from 13 residues. V was shortened by 0 bases and J by 11 bases, with 13 bases between the two germline ends. Germline CDR1 and CDR2: MGHRA and YSYEKL.

This sequence joins TRBV19 and TRBJ1-6; D is ambiguous. Germline V gene data show CDR1 as LNHDA and CDR2 as SQIVND (reference sequence). CDR3 size: 11 residues. V shed 8 bases and J shed 8 bases, with 7 bases lying between them. The CDR3 sequence is CASPWDSPLHF. As DNA, the CDR3 is TGTGCCAGTCCGTGGGATTCACCCCTCCACTTT.

This clonotype has a count of ten or more. This rearrangement joins TRBV6-5 to TRBJ2-2; possible D gene TRBD1, 5 bases. This CDR3 is built from 14 residues. V was cut by 6 bases and J by 0 bases, with 8 bases left in between. CDR1 and CDR2 from the germline V gene are MNHEY and SVGAGI. CDR3: CASSLTANTGELFF. The CDR3 region has the DNA TGTGCCAGCAGCCTGACAGCGAACACCGGGGAGCTGTTTTTT.